These T cell receptor beta chains were read from a single sample in a study of shared clonotypes between healthy human individuals. Clones were sequenced by immunoSEQ multiplex PCR, and TCRdb holds only the in-frame ones, with some missing. The data hold about 1 million clones, with about 75% observed a single time. The sequencing sample was made of memory CD4+ T cells sorted from blood. The receptors shown here come from a man younger than 35 in good health. The CDR3 runs from the conserved cysteine through the conserved F or W. The order of the fields is J gene, clone size, V gene, D gene, CDR3 DNA, CDR3 protein. A D gene is named only where the DNA matches it firmly. Rows may omit the clone size; those that give it use once, few, many or a size class.

j_gene: TRBJ1-1; abundance: few; v_gene: TRBV5-1; d_gene: .; CDR3nt: TGCGCCAGCGTAAGTGGGAGAGGGATGAACACTGAAGCTTTCTTT; CDR3aa: CASVSGRGMNTEAFF
j_gene: TRBJ2-3; abundance: .; v_gene: TRBV7-9; d_gene: .; CDR3nt: TGTGCCAGCAGCTTAAGAGATATTGAAGATACGCAGTATTTT; CDR3aa: CASSLRDIEDTQYF
j_gene: TRBJ1-3; abundance: .; v_gene: TRBV6-4; d_gene: .; CDR3nt: TGTGCCAGCATCCCCGGTTGCTCTGGAAACACCATATATTTT; CDR3aa: CASIPGCSGNTIYF
j_gene: TRBJ2-5; abundance: .; v_gene: TRBV9; d_gene: .; CDR3nt: TGTGCCAGCAGCGGGGAAAGGGCGGGGCGTAAGACCCAAGAGACCCAGTACTTC; CDR3aa: CASSGERAGRKTQETQYF
j_gene: TRBJ2-2; abundance: .; v_gene: TRBV28; d_gene: .; CDR3nt: TGTGCCAGCAGTCCAACTGACGTGACCGGGGAGCTGTTTTTT; CDR3aa: CASSPTDVTGELFF
j_gene: TRBJ2-1; abundance: .; v_gene: TRBV10-2; d_gene: .; CDR3nt: TGCGCCAGCAGTGAGTTGAATGAGCAGTTCTTC; CDR3aa: CASSELNEQFF
j_gene: TRBJ2-2; abundance: .; v_gene: TRBV7-2; d_gene: TRBD2; CDR3nt: TGTGCCGGCAGCGGGAGGACGAACACCGGGGAGCTGTTTTTT; CDR3aa: CAGSGRTNTGELFF
j_gene: TRBJ1-5; abundance: few; v_gene: TRBV6-1; d_gene: TRBD1; CDR3nt: TGTGCCAGCCATCCAGGGGGAAGCAATCAGCCCCAGCATTTT; CDR3aa: CASHPGGSNQPQHF
j_gene: TRBJ2-7; abundance: .; v_gene: TRBV7-2; d_gene: .; CDR3nt: TGTGCCAGCAGCTCCGGGACACTAACCTACGAGCAGTACTTC; CDR3aa: CASSSGTLTYEQYF
j_gene: TRBJ1-2; abundance: .; v_gene: TRBV5-1; d_gene: .; CDR3nt: TGCGCCAGCAGCTTGAAGGCGGACATCTATGGCTACACCTTC; CDR3aa: CASSLKADIYGYTF
j_gene: TRBJ1-3; abundance: .; v_gene: TRBV6-1; d_gene: .; CDR3nt: TGTGCCAGCAAAGAGGACGGCGGTGCTGGAAACACCATATATTTT; CDR3aa: CASKEDGGAGNTIYF
j_gene: TRBJ2-2; abundance: .; v_gene: TRBV5-4; d_gene: .; CDR3nt: TGTGCCAGCAGCCCGACGGGGTCAATTACCGGGGAGCTGTTTTTT; CDR3aa: CASSPTGSITGELFF
j_gene: TRBJ1-1; abundance: .; v_gene: TRBV5-6; d_gene: .; CDR3nt: TGTGCCAGCAGTCCTAGGTTGGCCTGGGGCACTGAAGCTTTCTTT; CDR3aa: CASSPRLAWGTEAFF
j_gene: TRBJ1-1; abundance: .; v_gene: TRBV21-1; d_gene: .; CDR3nt: TGTGCCAGCAGCATAGAAGGACAGGAATTGAACACTGAAGCTTTCTTT; CDR3aa: CASSIEGQELNTEAFF
j_gene: TRBJ1-2; abundance: .; v_gene: TRBV5-5; d_gene: .; CDR3nt: TGTGCCAGCAGTCTGACCTGGGGGGCGACGACTGGCTACACCTTC; CDR3aa: CASSLTWGATTGYTF
j_gene: TRBJ2-5; abundance: .; v_gene: TRBV9; d_gene: .; CDR3nt: TGTGCCAGCAGTCCCTTTGGAACAGGGACCCAGTACTTC; CDR3aa: CASSPFGTGTQYF
j_gene: TRBJ1-1; abundance: few; v_gene: TRBV27; d_gene: .; CDR3nt: TGTGCCAGCAGTTTTCTGAGCATGAACACTGAAGCTTTCTTT; CDR3aa: CASSFLSMNTEAFF
j_gene: TRBJ2-1; abundance: .; v_gene: TRBV7-2; d_gene: .; CDR3nt: TGTGCCAGCAGCTCAAGGGGGCGGGGGTCCTACAATGAGCAGTTCTTC; CDR3aa: CASSSRGRGSYNEQFF
j_gene: TRBJ1-2; abundance: .; v_gene: TRBV7-9; d_gene: TRBD1; CDR3nt: TGTGCCAGCAGTCCGATCTCAGGGGGATATGGCTACACCTTC; CDR3aa: CASSPISGGYGYTF
j_gene: TRBJ2-2; abundance: few; v_gene: TRBV6-6; d_gene: .; CDR3nt: TGTGCCAGCAGAGACCCGGGACGGACCGGGGAGCTGTTTTTT; CDR3aa: CASRDPGRTGELFF
j_gene: TRBJ1-5; abundance: .; v_gene: TRBV7-9; d_gene: .; CDR3nt: TGTGCCAGCAGCTTAGGGAGCGGGGGGGGCAATCAGCCCCAGCATTTT; CDR3aa: CASSLGSGGGNQPQHF
j_gene: TRBJ2-3; abundance: .; v_gene: TRBV28; d_gene: TRBD1; CDR3nt: TGTGCCAGCAGTTCCCGGGACAGGGGCTTCACAGATACGCAGTATTTT; CDR3aa: CASSSRDRGFTDTQYF
j_gene: TRBJ2-1; abundance: .; v_gene: TRBV5-8; d_gene: .; CDR3nt: TGTGCCAGCGACCGCGGACCAGGCTACAATGAGCAGTTCTTC; CDR3aa: CASDRGPGYNEQFF